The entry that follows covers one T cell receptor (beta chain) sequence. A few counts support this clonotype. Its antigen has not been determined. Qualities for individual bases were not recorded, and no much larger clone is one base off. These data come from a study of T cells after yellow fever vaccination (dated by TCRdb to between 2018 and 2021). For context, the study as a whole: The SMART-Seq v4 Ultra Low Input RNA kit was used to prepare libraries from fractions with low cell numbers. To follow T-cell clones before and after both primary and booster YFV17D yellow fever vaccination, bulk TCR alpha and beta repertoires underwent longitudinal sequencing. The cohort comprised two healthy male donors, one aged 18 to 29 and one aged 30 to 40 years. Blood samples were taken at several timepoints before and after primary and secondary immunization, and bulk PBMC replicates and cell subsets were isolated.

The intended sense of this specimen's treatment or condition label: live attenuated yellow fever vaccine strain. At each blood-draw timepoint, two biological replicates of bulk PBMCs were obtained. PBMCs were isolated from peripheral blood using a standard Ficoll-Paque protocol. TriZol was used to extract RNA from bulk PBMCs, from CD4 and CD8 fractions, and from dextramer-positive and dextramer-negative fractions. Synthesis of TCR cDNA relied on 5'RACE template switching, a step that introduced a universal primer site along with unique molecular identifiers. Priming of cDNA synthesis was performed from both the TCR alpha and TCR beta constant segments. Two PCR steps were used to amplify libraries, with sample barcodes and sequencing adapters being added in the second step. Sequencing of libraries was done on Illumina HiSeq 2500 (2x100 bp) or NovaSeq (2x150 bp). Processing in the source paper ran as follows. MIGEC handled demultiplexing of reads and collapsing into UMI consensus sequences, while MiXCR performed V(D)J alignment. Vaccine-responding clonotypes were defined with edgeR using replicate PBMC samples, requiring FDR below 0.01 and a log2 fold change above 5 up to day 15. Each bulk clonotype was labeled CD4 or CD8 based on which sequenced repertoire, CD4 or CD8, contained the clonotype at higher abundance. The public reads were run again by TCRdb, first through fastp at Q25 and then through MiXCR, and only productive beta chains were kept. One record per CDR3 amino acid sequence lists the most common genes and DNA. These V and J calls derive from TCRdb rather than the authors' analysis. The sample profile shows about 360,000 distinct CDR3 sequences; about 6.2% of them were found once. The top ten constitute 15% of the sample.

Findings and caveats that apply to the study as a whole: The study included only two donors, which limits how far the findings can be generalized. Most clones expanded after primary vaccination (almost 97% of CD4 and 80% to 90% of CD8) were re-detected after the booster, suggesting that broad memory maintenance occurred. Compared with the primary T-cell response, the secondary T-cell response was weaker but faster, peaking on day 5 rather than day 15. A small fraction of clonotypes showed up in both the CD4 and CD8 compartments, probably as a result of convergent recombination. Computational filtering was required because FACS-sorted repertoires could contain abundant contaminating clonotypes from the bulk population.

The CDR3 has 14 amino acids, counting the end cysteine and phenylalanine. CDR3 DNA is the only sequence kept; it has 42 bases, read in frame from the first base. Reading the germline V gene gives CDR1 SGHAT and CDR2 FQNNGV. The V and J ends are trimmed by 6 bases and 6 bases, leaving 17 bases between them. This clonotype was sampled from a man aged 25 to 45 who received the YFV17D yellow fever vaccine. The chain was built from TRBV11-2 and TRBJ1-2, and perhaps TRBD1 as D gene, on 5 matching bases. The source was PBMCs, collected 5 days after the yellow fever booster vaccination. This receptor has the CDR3 CASSLSQGLHGYTF. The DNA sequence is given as TGTGCCAGCAGTCTCAGCCAGGGTTTGCATGGCTACACCTTC.